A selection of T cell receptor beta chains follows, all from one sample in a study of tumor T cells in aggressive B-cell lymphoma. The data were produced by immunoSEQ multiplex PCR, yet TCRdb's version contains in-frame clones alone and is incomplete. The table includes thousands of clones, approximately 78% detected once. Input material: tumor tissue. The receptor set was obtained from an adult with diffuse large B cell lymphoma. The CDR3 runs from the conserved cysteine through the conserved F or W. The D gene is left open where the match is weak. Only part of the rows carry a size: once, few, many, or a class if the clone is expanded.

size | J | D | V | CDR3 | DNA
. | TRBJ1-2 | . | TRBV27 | CASRIGAYYGYIF | TGTGCCAGCAGAATAGGAGCTTACTATGGTTACATCTTC
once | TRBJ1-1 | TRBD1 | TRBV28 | CASSPIPGQGGEAFF | TGTGCCAGCAGCCCAATCCCGGGACAGGGTGGTGAAGCTTTCTTT
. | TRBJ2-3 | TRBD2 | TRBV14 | CASSLTPGGSTDTQYF | TGTGCCAGCAGCCTTACTCCGGGGGGAAGCACAGATACGCAGTATTTT
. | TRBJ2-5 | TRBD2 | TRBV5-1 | CASSGLSSGRAEVDGETQYF | TGCGCCAGCAGCGGGCTGTCTAGCGGGAGGGCCGAGGTAGATGGGGAGACCCAGTACTTC
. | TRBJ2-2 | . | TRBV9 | CASSVESGYTGELFF | TGTGCCAGCAGCGTAGAAAGCGGATACACCGGGGAGCTGTTTTTT
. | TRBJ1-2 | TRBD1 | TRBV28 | CASRWTGFYGYTF | TGTGCCAGCAGATGGACAGGGTTTTATGGCTACACCTTC
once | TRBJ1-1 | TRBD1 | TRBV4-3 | CASSPVRDSNTEAFF | TGCGCCAGCAGCCCAGTTCGGGACAGTAACACTGAAGCTTTCTTT
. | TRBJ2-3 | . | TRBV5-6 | CASSLGAPDTQYF | TGTGCCAGCAGCTTGGGGGCCCCAGATACGCAGTATTTT
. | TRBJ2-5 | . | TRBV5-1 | CASTYTPGETQYF | TGCGCCAGCACTTATACCCCCGGAGAGACCCAGTACTTC
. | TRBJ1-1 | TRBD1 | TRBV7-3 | CASSPRGGAGTEAFF | TGTGCCAGCAGCCCCCGAGGGGGCGCAGGGACTGAAGCTTTCTTT
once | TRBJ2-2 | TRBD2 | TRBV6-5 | CASSPKAGAVGELFF | TGTGCCAGCAGTCCAAAAGCGGGAGCGGTCGGGGAGCTGTTTTTT
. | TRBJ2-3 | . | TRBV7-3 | CASSLSGSSGTDTQYF | TGTGCCAGCAGCTTAAGTGGGAGTAGCGGCACAGATACGCAGTATTTT
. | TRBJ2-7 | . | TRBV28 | CASSLLSSQFGSYEQYF | TGTGCCAGCAGTTTATTATCTAGTCAATTTGGGTCCTACGAGCAGTACTTC
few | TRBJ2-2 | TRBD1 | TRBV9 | CASSVEDRDTGELFF | TGTGCCAGCAGCGTAGAGGACAGGGACACCGGGGAGCTGTTTTTT
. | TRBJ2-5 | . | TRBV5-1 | CASSRRRIQETQYF | TGCGCCAGCAGCCGGAGGAGGATCCAAGAGACCCAGTACTTC
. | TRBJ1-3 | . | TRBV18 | CASSPPSLTFGTIYF | TGTGCCAGCTCACCACCCTCCCTCACATTTGGCACCATATATTTT